This T cell receptor (beta chain) was recovered during a study of cytomegalovirus exposure and HLA in healthy donors. The study's findings and limits: The authors enumerated over 150 TCR beta chains as linked to cytomegalovirus.

Vbeta (60) and Jbeta (13) primers were used in the PCR. Here immunoSEQ multiplex PCR was the method, and the copy in TCRdb shows in-frame clones only, minus some. The profile shows approximately 180,000 clones, 60% to 80% of them singletons. CDR1 is KGHSH and CDR2 is LQKENI in the germline V gene. V lost 0 bases to trimming and J lost 4 bases, with 10 bases between them. The CDR3 is made up of 15 amino acids. On this clone itself: What it binds is unknown.

Sequencing was carried out using PBMCs. This clonotype originated in a man aged 40-49 years in good health and CMV-seropositive. The chain employs TRBV18 and TRBJ2-1; D gene ambiguous. This chain's CDR3 is CASSPPANRYNEQFF. As DNA, the CDR3 is TGTGCCAGCTCACCACCGGCGAACAGATACAATGAGCAGTTCTTC.